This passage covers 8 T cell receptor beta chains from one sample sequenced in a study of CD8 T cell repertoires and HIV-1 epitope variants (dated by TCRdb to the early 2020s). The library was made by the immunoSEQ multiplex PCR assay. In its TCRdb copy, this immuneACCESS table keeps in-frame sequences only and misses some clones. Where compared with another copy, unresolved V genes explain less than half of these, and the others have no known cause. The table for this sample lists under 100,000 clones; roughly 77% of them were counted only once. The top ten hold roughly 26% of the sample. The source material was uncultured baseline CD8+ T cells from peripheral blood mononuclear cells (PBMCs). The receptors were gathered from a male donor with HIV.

The DNA of the CDR3 is TGTGCCAGCAGTTTGATCTCCGAGAATCAGCCCCAGCATTTT. It encodes CASSLISENQPQHF. The rearrangement uses TRBV28 and TRBJ1-5, with unresolved D. With 3 bases removed from V and 4 bases from J, the gap between germline ends came to 10 bases. CDR1 MDHEN and CDR2 SYDVKM come from the germline V gene. This CDR3 is 14 amino acids long.

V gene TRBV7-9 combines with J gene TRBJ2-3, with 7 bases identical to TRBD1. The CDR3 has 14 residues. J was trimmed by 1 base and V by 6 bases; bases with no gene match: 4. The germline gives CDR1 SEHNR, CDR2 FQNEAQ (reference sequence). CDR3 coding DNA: TGTGCCAGCAGAGGGGGACAGCGCACAGATACGCAGTATTTT. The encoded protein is CASRGGQRTDTQYF. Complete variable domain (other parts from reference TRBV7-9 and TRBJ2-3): DTGVSQNPRHKITKRGQNVTFRCDPISEHNRLYWYRQTLGQGPEFLTYFQNEAQLEKSRLLSDRFSAERPKGSFSTLEIQRTEQGDSAMYLCASRGGQRTDTQYFGPGTRLTVL.

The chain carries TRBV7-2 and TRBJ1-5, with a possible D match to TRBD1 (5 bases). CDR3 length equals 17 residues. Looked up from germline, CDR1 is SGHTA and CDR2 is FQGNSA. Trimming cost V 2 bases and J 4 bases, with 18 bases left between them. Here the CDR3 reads CASSLNAVGDGNQPQHF. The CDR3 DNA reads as TGTGCCAGCAGCTTAAATGCCGTGGGGGACGGGAATCAGCCCCAGCATTTT.

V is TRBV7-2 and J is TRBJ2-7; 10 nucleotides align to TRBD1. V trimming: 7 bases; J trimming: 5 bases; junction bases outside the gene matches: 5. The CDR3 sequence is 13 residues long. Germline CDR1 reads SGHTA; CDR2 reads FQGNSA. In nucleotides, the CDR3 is TGTGCCAGCAAAGACAGGGGGCAAGACGAGCAGTACTTC. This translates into CASKDRGQDEQYF.

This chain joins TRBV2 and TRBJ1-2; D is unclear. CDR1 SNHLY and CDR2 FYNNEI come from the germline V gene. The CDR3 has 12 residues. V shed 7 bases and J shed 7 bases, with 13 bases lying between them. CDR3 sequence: CASTRDWSGYTF. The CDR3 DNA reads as TGTGCCAGCACTCGGGATTGGAGTGGCTACACCTTC.

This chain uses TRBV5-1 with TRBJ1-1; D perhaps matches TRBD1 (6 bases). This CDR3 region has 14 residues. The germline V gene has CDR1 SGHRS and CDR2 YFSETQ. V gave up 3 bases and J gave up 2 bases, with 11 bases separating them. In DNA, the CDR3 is TGCGCCAGCAGCTACCCTGGGACAAACACTGAAGCTTTCTTT. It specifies CASSYPGTNTEAFF.

The CDR3 here is CASTPGGVYEQYF. The CDR3 DNA reads as TGTGCCAGTACACCCGGAGGGGTCTACGAGCAGTACTTC. The V call is TRBV19, the J call TRBJ2-7; D might be TRBD2 (6 bases). Germline CDR1 is LNHDA and CDR2 is SQIVND (reference sequence). The CDR3 sequence is 13 residues long. Trimming removed 7 bases from V and 3 bases from J, with 13 bases in between.

The CDR3 loop is CASSLGTSGRGETQYF. CDR3 nucleotide sequence: TGTGCCAGCAGTTTAGGGACTAGCGGCAGAGGGGAGACCCAGTACTTC. The genes are TRBV6-5 and TRBJ2-5, with 11 positions matching TRBD2. J was trimmed by 5 bases and V by 4 bases; bases with no gene match: 9. The CDR3 covers 16 residues. CDR1 and CDR2 (germline): MNHEY, SVGAGI.